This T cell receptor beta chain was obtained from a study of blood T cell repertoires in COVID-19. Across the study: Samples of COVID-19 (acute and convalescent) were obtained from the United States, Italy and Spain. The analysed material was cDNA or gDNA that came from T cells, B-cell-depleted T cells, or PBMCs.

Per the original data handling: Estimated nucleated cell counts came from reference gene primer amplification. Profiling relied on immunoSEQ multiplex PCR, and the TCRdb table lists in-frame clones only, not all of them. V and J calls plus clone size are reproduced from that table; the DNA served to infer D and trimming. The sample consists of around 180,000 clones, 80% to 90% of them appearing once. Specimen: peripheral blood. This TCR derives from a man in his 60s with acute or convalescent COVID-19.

CDR3 region: CASSQDRGTEAFF. The CDR3 DNA is TGCGCCAGCAGCCAAGACAGGGGCACTGAAGCTTTCTTT. The rearrangement uses TRBV4-1 and TRBJ1-1, with TRBD1 as a possible D gene (6 bases). Trimming cost V 0 bases and J 4 bases, with 6 bases left between them. CDR3 size: 13 residues. Looked up from germline, CDR1 is MGHRA and CDR2 is YSYEKL.